Below are 2 T cell receptor beta chains sequenced from a single sample in a study of shared clonotypes between healthy human individuals. Naive CD8 cells comprised CD45RO-negative, CCR7-positively selected cells, excluding terminally differentiated effector memory CD45RA+ cells. Libraries were prepared by immunoSEQ multiplex PCR; TCRdb keeps only in-frame clonotypes and omits some of them. The repertoire consists of roughly 550,000 clones, with around 95% occurring once and the leading ten covering 0.095% to 0.12%. Material for sequencing was naive CD8+ T cells sorted from blood. All receptors come from a woman aged 25 to 45 in good health.

V and J are TRBV19 and TRBJ1-5; D perhaps matches TRBD1 (5 bases). The CDR3 is 15 amino acids. CDR1 is LNHDA, CDR2 SQIVND, per germline (reference sequence). V lost 5 bases to trimming and J lost 1 base, with 12 bases between them. In DNA form, the CDR3 reads TGTGCCAGTAGTGGGGCAGCCTACAGCAATCAGCCCCAGCATTTT. Protein sequence: CASSGAAYSNQPQHF.

The J gene is TRBJ2-3, the V gene TRBV9, with 10 bases aligning to TRBD2. Trimming at V came to 6 bases and at J to 2 bases, leaving 3 bases not matched to a gene. The CDR3 length is 14 residues. Germline CDR1 reads SGDLS; CDR2 reads YYNGEE. The CDR3 DNA is TGTGCCAGCAAAGGGACTAGCGACACAGATACGCAGTATTTT. Translated, it gives CASKGTSDTDTQYF.